The rows below give T cell receptor beta chains drawn from one sample of a study of CD8 T cells in ankylosing spondylitis. One entry per CDR3 protein, called by TCRdb with MiXCR from the 5' RACE reads. The profile shows 150,000 to 200,000 distinct CDR3 sequences, 15% to 20% of them singletons. Sequences were obtained from blood, either unsorted or a sorted T cell fraction (not recorded which). The source is a male donor with ankylosing spondylitis or in good health (not recorded which). Each CDR3 is given with its conserved first and last residue. The D gene is left open where the match is weak. Size is stated for part of the rows, as once, few or many counts, or as a class when the clone is expanded.

>many|TRBJ2-7|NA|TRBV10-1
CASSESTGTAYEQYF
TGCGCCAGCAGTGAGTCAACGGGGACCGCCTACGAGCAGTACTTC
>many|TRBJ2-7|TRBD2|TRBV4-2
CASSPPGLAQHEQYF
TGTGCCAGCAGCCCACCGGGACTAGCGCAGCACGAGCAGTACTTC
>many|TRBJ2-1|TRBD2|TRBV6-5
CASVPIPSSGSRNEQFF
TGTGCCAGCGTTCCCATCCCGTCTAGCGGGAGTCGGAATGAGCAGTTCTTC
>NA|TRBJ2-2|TRBD2|TRBV24-1
CATSDEREENTGELFF
TGTGCCACCAGTGACGAGCGGGAGGAGAACACCGGGGAGCTGTTTTTT
>many|TRBJ1-6|TRBD1|TRBV7-8
CASSFFQGGGHSYNSPLHF
TGTGCCAGCAGCTTTTTCCAGGGGGGAGGTCACTCCTATAATTCACCCCTCCACTTT
>NA|TRBJ2-1|NA|TRBV28
CASSLSVGAQFF
TGTGCCAGCAGTTTATCAGTAGGCGCGCAGTTCTTC
>many|TRBJ2-2|NA|TRBV27
CASSLGAGSNTGELFF
TGTGCCAGCAGTTTGGGGGCAGGCTCGAACACCGGGGAGCTGTTTTTT
>many|TRBJ2-2|TRBD1|TRBV5-1
CASSFQTGGAVGELFF
TGCGCCAGCAGCTTCCAGACAGGGGGCGCGGTCGGGGAGCTGTTTTTT
>many|TRBJ2-3|NA|TRBV15
CATRISGPDTQYF
TGTGCCACCAGAATCTCGGGACCAGATACGCAGTATTTT
>NA|TRBJ2-5|NA|TRBV29-1
CSVESETQYF
TGCAGCGTTGAATCGGAGACCCAGTACTTC
>few|TRBJ2-7|TRBD2|TRBV29-1
CSVALAGVYEQYF
TGCAGCGTTGCGCTAGCGGGAGTGTACGAGCAGTACTTC
>many|TRBJ2-3|NA|TRBV18
CASSPSGADTQYF
TGTGCCAGCTCACCCTCGGGTGCAGATACGCAGTATTTT
>NA|TRBJ2-3|NA|TRBV20-1
CSASIALDTQYF
TGCAGTGCTTCGATCGCGTTAGATACGCAGTATTTT
>many|TRBJ2-7|TRBD1|TRBV9
CASSPGQAWEKQYF
TGTGCCAGCAGCCCGGGACAGGCCTGGGAGAAGCAGTACTTC
>NA|TRBJ2-7|NA|TRBV4-1
CASSQGYVGVSYEQYF
TGCGCCAGCAGCCAAGGGTATGTCGGAGTCTCCTACGAGCAGTACTTC
>many|TRBJ2-3|NA|TRBV5-1
CASSLSLIGWAQYF
TGCGCCAGCAGCTTGAGCCTTATAGGATGGGCGCAGTATTTT
>many|TRBJ1-1|NA|TRBV5-1
CASSHEGRRDTEAFF
TGCGCCAGCAGCCACGAGGGACGGCGGGACACTGAAGCTTTCTTT
>few|TRBJ1-4|TRBD1|TRBV5-1
CASSLVTGGDEKLFF
TGCGCCAGCAGCTTGGTTACAGGGGGCGATGAAAAACTGTTTTTT
>NA|TRBJ2-7|NA|TRBV28
CASSLGQSGYEQYF
TGTGCCAGCAGTTTAGGACAGTCGGGATACGAGCAGTACTTC
>many|TRBJ2-3|TRBD2|TRBV11-2
CASSPMAGGQDTQYF
TGTGCCAGCAGCCCCATGGCGGGAGGTCAAGATACGCAGTATTTT
>many|TRBJ1-2|TRBD1|TRBV5-1
CASSPMGRGEYGYTF
TGCGCCAGCAGCCCCATGGGCAGGGGGGAATATGGCTACACCTTC
>many|TRBJ2-3|TRBD2|TRBV7-8
CASSSGLKSGSRVTQYF
TGTGCCAGCAGCTCAGGCTTAAAAAGCGGGAGTCGGGTTACGCAGTATTTT
>many|TRBJ2-2|TRBD2|TRBV5-1
CASSLILAGNTGELFF
TGCGCCAGCAGCTTGATACTAGCGGGGAACACCGGGGAGCTGTTTTTT
>NA|TRBJ2-3|NA|TRBV12-3/TRBV12-4
CASSLSAGPDTQYF
TGTGCCAGCAGTTTGTCTGCGGGGCCAGATACGCAGTATTTT
>NA|TRBJ1-2|NA|TRBV5-1
CASSLNQGRDYGYTF
TGCGCCAGCAGCTTGAATCAGGGGAGAGACTATGGCTACACCTTC